One sample yielded the 8 T cell receptor beta chains listed below, sequenced in a study of shared clonotypes between healthy human individuals. Sequencing was performed with immunoSEQ multiplex PCR; in TCRdb, only in-frame clones are kept and a portion is missing. The sample lists about 1.5 million clones; around 98% were seen once. The sample consisted of naive CD4+ T cells sorted from blood. Subset specified: CD45RA+ positively selected. Receptors were obtained from a man aged 30 to 39 in good health.

This clone was detected once. The V gene is TRBV19, the J gene TRBJ1-5; perhaps TRBD1 as D (5 bases). From germline, CDR1 is LNHDA and CDR2 SQIVND (reference sequence). Trimming cost V 5 bases and J 6 bases, with 11 bases left between them. The CDR3 has 13 amino acids. The CDR3, as DNA: TGTGCCAGTAGTTCGGGACTTCTTCAGCCCCAGCATTTT. This sequence encodes CASSSGLLQPQHF.

V usage is TRBV27 and J usage is TRBJ2-7; D is unresolved. Germline CDR1 reads MNHEY; CDR2 reads SMNVEV (reference sequence). Trimming left V 1 base short and J 2 bases short, with 12 bases between. CDR3 length equals 15 residues. The CDR3 DNA is TGTGCCAGCAGTTTATTAACCCGTGGGACCTACGAGCAGTACTTC. Translation: CASSLLTRGTYEQYF.

The gene calls are TRBV11-2 and TRBJ1-1; no reliable D call. There are 13 residues in the CDR3. V lost 3 bases and J 1 base, leaving 6 bases between the germline ends. Germline V gives CDR1 SGHAT, CDR2 FQNNGV. This chain's CDR3 is CASSLEPNTEAFF. DNA for the CDR3: TGTGCCAGCAGCTTGGAGCCGAACACTGAAGCTTTCTTT.

This clone was counted a single time. The CDR3 loop is CATRVGRGAEGTDTQYF. The CDR3 coding sequence is TGTGCCACCAGGGTCGGGCGGGGGGCTGAGGGCACAGATACGCAGTATTTT. The chain joins TRBV15 to TRBJ2-3; TRBD2 matches 8 bases. Trimming removed 6 bases from V and 1 base from J; junction bases left unmatched: 12. This CDR3 region has 17 residues. Looked up from germline, CDR1 is LNHNV and CDR2 is YYDKDF (reference sequence).

The chain has TRBV27 and TRBJ2-1; 8 positions agree with TRBD1. CDR3 length: 20 residues. From germline, CDR1 is MNHEY and CDR2 SMNVEV (reference sequence). V shed 4 bases and J 0 bases; nucleotides not matched to a gene: 17. The CDR3 reads CASSSHRGMFAQSSYNEQFF. DNA of the CDR3: TGTGCCAGCAGTTCCCACAGGGGGATGTTTGCTCAGAGCTCCTACAATGAGCAGTTCTTC.

This chain links TRBV19 with TRBJ2-7, with 7 bases that match TRBD1. The CDR3 is made up of 14 amino acids. J gave up 0 bases and V 5 bases, and 4 bases lay outside the gene matches. CDR1 is LNHDA and CDR2 is SQIVND in the germline V gene (reference sequence). Here the CDR3 reads CASSRGTVSYEQYF. The DNA of the CDR3 is TGTGCCAGTAGTCGTGGGACAGTCTCCTACGAGCAGTACTTC.

The gene calls are TRBV7-3 and TRBJ2-1; 8 positions match TRBD2. The CDR3 contains 15 residues. Germline CDR1 is SGHTA and CDR2 is FQGTGA. J lost 5 bases, V lost 3 bases, and 6 bases had no gene match. The CDR3 DNA is TGTGCCAGCAGCTTCAAAGCGGGAGCGAACAATGAGCAGTTCTTC. Protein product: CASSFKAGANNEQFF.

The chain employs TRBV6-5 and TRBJ2-7; D is perhaps TRBD1 or TRBD2 (5 bases each). The CDR3 contains 15 residues. Trimming pared 6 bases from V and 3 bases from J, leaving 18 bases between. Germline CDR1 is MNHEY and CDR2 is SVGAGI. The CDR3 sequence is CASSRNRDGGYEQYF. The CDR3 DNA reads as TGTGCCAGCAGCCGCAACCGGGACGGTGGCTACGAGCAGTACTTC.